Listed here is a single T cell receptor beta chain. This record belongs to a study of blood T cell repertoires in COVID-19. Study background: PBMCs, B-cell-depleted T cells, or T cells provided the cDNA or gDNA that made up the material.

V was shortened by 1 base and J by 5 bases, with 15 bases between the two germline ends. The CDR3 extends over 16 amino acids. Germline CDR1 reads SGHNT; CDR2 reads YENEEA. Sequencing was performed with immunoSEQ multiplex PCR; in TCRdb, only in-frame clones are kept and a portion is missing. The data hold 300,000 to 450,000 clones, with around 87% observed a single time. This TCR was recovered from a man aged 25 to 40 who had recovered from COVID-19. Sequenced: PBMCs or T cells enriched from blood (not recorded which). The chain combines TRBV11-3 with TRBJ2-1, with TRBD2 as a possible D gene (7 bases). The CDR3 sequence: CASSLAWGGSNNEQFF. CDR3 sequence (DNA): TGTGCCAGCAGCTTAGCGTGGGGGGGCAGTAACAATGAGCAGTTCTTC.